This entry is about one T cell receptor beta chain. This clone was seen a few times. Its binding antigen is unknown. No base-level quality is on record; no much larger clone is a single base apart. This sample's time point label indicates: baseline before first vaccination. Vaccinee samples came from UK trials COV001 and COV002, including a single-blind randomized controlled phase 2/3 trial of AZD1222 (ChAdOx1 nCoV-19) in healthy adults. For TCRbeta chain sequencing, PBMC samples from trial participants were taken at day 0 and at day 28 after the second dose. This specimen belongs to a study of T cell responses to AZD1222 COVID-19 vaccine (dated by TCRdb to the early 2020s). Background for the entire study: Because spike-specific TCR depth and breadth did not differ between the two schedules, AZD1222 recipients who got a second dose at roughly 4 weeks were pooled with those who got a second dose at roughly 12 weeks. A total of under 250 trial participants underwent TCR sequencing, of whom about 210 had received two doses of AZD1222 and about 26 had received two doses of the MenACWY control vaccine. Trial participants were enrolled by age into subgroups of 18-55, 56-69 and 70-plus years, and about 150, 27 and 61 TCR-sequenced participants, respectively, were included in these subgroups.

The CDR1 and CDR2 encoded by the germline V gene (reference sequence) are LGHDT and YNNKEL. Here V drops 1 base and J drops 0 bases, and the junction holds 10 bases not matched to any gene. From the cysteine up to the phenylalanine, the CDR3 has a length of 19 residues. The kept DNA is CDR3 alone, 57 bases in frame from the first base. The CDR3 regions of human TCRbeta chains were subjected to immunosequencing. Turning to the authors' computational methods: TCRs in the repertoires were compared against a reference library of SARS-CoV-2-specific TCRs that had been generated with the MIRA antigen-specificity platform. Breadth was defined as the fraction of unique TCRs that were SARS-CoV-2-associated. Depth was defined as the fraction of total T cells that were SARS-CoV-2-associated. Each spike-specific TCR was assigned to its reactive spike region and to a CD4 or CD8 class using the MIRA data. Log10-transformed breadth and depth values were compared by one-way ANOVA with Sidak's multiple comparisons tests. Held by TCRdb, this immuneACCESS table contains in-frame sequences only and omits some clones. Under half of the omission traces to an unresolved V gene where checked; the cause of the rest is unknown. D and trimming were read from the DNA, whereas the V and J calls and clone size are those reported in that table. In all, the sample holds 74,000 or so clones, and approximately 85% of those were seen once. The ten biggest clones cover about 13% of the sample.

Overall study results and their limits: Because no day 14 peak-response samples were available, the repertoires could be characterized only after the peak T cell response. Conclusions about previously exposed vaccinees are limited because only a handful of AZD1222 recipients were SARS-CoV-2 seropositive at baseline. The 56-69-year group was small, and its depth increase did not reach significance, likely because of low power. A significant rise in spike-specific TCR breadth and depth was observed after two AZD1222 doses relative to day 0 and relative to MenACWY recipients. CD4 TCRs associated with the vaccine covered the entire spike protein, and the dominant responses were in regions 160-218 and 743-854. Participants were mostly white British and included more females than males, and it was suggested by the authors that clonal diversity may have been underestimated. Reportedly, close to half of the unique spike-specific TCRs recognized epitopes lying outside the regions that are mutated in the B.1.351 and B.1.1.7 variants.

The sample in question was peripheral blood, obtained on day 0 of AZD1222 vaccination. The chain is made from TRBV3-1 (or the pseudogene TRBV3-2) and TRBJ2-2, with 8 bases in between that match TRBD2. This sequence was found in an adult in good health. The nucleotide sequence is TGTGCCAGCAGCCAAGGGCTTGCGAGCGGGGGAACGAACACCGGGGAGCTGTTTTTT. It specifies CASSQGLASGGTNTGELFF.